The rows below give T cell receptor beta chains drawn from one sample of a study of beta chain features in type 1 diabetes. TCRdb keeps only in-frame clones here, not all; method: immunoSEQ multiplex PCR. The table shows about 740,000 clones, with 10% to 15% occurring only once. The sample was naive CD4+ T cells from blood. The receptor set was obtained from a man younger than 35 with type 1 diabetes. CDR3s include the opening cysteine and the closing phenylalanine or tryptophan. A D gene is named only where the DNA matches it firmly. A row's size may be missing; if present it is once, few, many or a size class.

>TRBV7-8|NA|TRBJ1-4|few
TGTGCCAGCAGCGTCTGGCCAAGTGAAAAACTGTTTTTT
CASSVWPSEKLFF
>TRBV18|NA|TRBJ2-7|few
TGTGCCAGCTCACCACTAGGGGGGCGGGGCTCCTACGAGCAGTACTTC
CASSPLGGRGSYEQYF
>TRBV27|NA|TRBJ1-2|NA
TGTGCCAGCAGTTCCTTAAGGGTTGTCTATGGCTACACCTTC
CASSSLRVVYGYTF
>TRBV6-1|TRBD1|TRBJ1-5|NA
TGTGCCAGCAGTTTACAGGGGGATCAGCCCCAGCATTTT
CASSLQGDQPQHF
>TRBV6-1|NA|TRBJ2-2|NA
TGTGCCCTAAGGGGAAGAAACACCGGGGAGCTGTTTTTT
CALRGRNTGELFF
>TRBV7-2|NA|TRBJ1-2|few
TGTGCCAGCAGCCCCTTCGGGGACTTCTATGGCTACACCTTC
CASSPFGDFYGYTF
>TRBV7-2|TRBD1|TRBJ1-1|NA
TGTGCCAGCGGGACAGGGGGCACTGAAGCTTTCTTT
CASGTGGTEAFF
>TRBV9|NA|TRBJ1-2|few
TGTGCCAGCAGCGTAGCTACGGGGAGGGAGGACTATGGCTACACCTTC
CASSVATGREDYGYTF
>TRBV30|NA|TRBJ1-2|few
TGTGCCTGGAGTAGGGGAAACTATGGCTACACCTTC
CAWSRGNYGYTF
>TRBV30|TRBD1|TRBJ2-5|NA
TGTGCCTGGAGTGGGGACAGCCCAGGGACCCAGTACTTC
CAWSGDSPGTQYF
>TRBV5-6|NA|TRBJ1-1|NA
TGTGCCAGCAGCTTGCGCTGGGGGGACACTGAAGCTTTCTTT
CASSLRWGDTEAFF
>TRBV11-2|NA|TRBJ2-7|few
TGTGCCAGCAGCTTAGGCCAGGGGATGGACGAGCAGTACTTC
CASSLGQGMDEQYF
>TRBV29-1|TRBD1|TRBJ1-1|few
TGCAGCGTTATTCGAGGCAGGGGGACGATGAACACTGAAGCTTTCTTT
CSVIRGRGTMNTEAFF
>TRBV7-9|TRBD2|TRBJ2-3|few
TGTGCCAGCAGCGGCGGGGGGCTTCCCACAGATACGCAGTATTTT
CASSGGGLPTDTQYF
>TRBV25-1|NA|TRBJ1-6|NA
TGTGCCAGCACAGGGGCGCCTAATTCACCCCTCCACTTT
CASTGAPNSPLHF
>TRBV2|NA|TRBJ1-2|few
TGTGCCAGCAGTGAAGACACCCATGGCTACACCTTC
CASSEDTHGYTF
>TRBV4-3|NA|TRBJ1-2|NA
TGCGCCAGCAGCCATGGCCAAGAGACACCGAGCTATGGCTACACCTTC
CASSHGQETPSYGYTF
>TRBV6-5|NA|TRBJ2-3|few
TGTGCCAGCAGTTACGGGGGCTCAAGCACAGATACGCAGTATTTT
CASSYGGSSTDTQYF
>TRBV6-1|NA|TRBJ2-3|NA
TGTGCCAGCAGTGAAGGGGCTCGCGAAGATACGCAGTATTTT
CASSEGAREDTQYF
>TRBV11-2|TRBD1|TRBJ1-6|few
TGTGCCAGCAGCCCCCGGGGACAGCTGAATTCACCCCTCCACTTT
CASSPRGQLNSPLHF
>TRBV11-1|NA|TRBJ2-7|NA
TGTGCCAGCAGCCTCCGGACTTTTTGGGAGCAGTACTTC
CASSLRTFWEQYF
>TRBV12-5|NA|TRBJ2-4|few
TGTGCTAGTGGTTTGAGCATCCTAGCCAAAAACATTCAGTACTTC
CASGLSILAKNIQYF
>TRBV9|NA|TRBJ1-3|few
TGTGCCAGCAGCGTGGGGGCTAGCGATGGAAACACCATATATTTT
CASSVGASDGNTIYF
>TRBV2|NA|TRBJ2-5|NA
TGTGCCAGCAGTGCCGATTCAGGGTCGTCGGAGACCCAGTACTTC
CASSADSGSSETQYF
>TRBV11-3|NA|TRBJ1-1|NA
TGTGCCAGCACCCTAATGAACACTGAAGCTTTCTTT
CASTLMNTEAFF
>TRBV30|NA|TRBJ2-7|NA
TGTGCCTCGGGGAGTGCGTACGAGCAGTACTTC
CASGSAYEQYF
>TRBV2|NA|TRBJ2-7|NA
TGTGCCAGCAGCCCCCGGACTAATGTGGGGGAGCAGTACTTC
CASSPRTNVGEQYF
>TRBV6-5|NA|TRBJ2-3|NA
TGTGCCAGCAGACGCGGGGGCCCGGGGACAGATACGCAGTATTTT
CASRRGGPGTDTQYF
>TRBV27|TRBD2|TRBJ2-3|few
TGTGCCAGCAGTTTATGGGCTAGCGGGGGCACAGATACGCAGTATTTT
CASSLWASGGTDTQYF
>TRBV9|NA|TRBJ1-1|NA
TGTGCCAGCACCCTGGGAAACGTGGGAAACACTGAAGCTTTCTTT
CASTLGNVGNTEAFF
>TRBV9|TRBD2|TRBJ2-7|NA
TGTGCCAGCAGCGTAGCGGGGGGTTATAGCTACGAGCAGTACTTC
CASSVAGGYSYEQYF
>TRBV5-4|TRBD1|TRBJ2-1|NA
TGTGCCAGCAGCTCGCCGGGACAGGCCACGGAGGGCTCCTACAATGAGCAGTTCTTC
CASSSPGQATEGSYNEQFF
>TRBV30|TRBD2|TRBJ2-3|few
TGTGCCTGGAGTTCCGGGACTAGTGATACGCAGTATTTT
CAWSSGTSDTQYF
>TRBV9|NA|TRBJ2-5|NA
TGTGCCAGCAGCGCTGAGGGGGTTAAGTCTGAGACCCAGTACTTC
CASSAEGVKSETQYF
>TRBV28|NA|TRBJ1-6|few
TGTGCCAGCTCCCTTGGGGGCTCCTATAATTCACCCCTCCACTTT
CASSLGGSYNSPLHF
>TRBV5-8|TRBD1|TRBJ2-2|NA
TGTGCCAGCACCCCGGGACAGGGTCCGACCGGGGAGCTGTTTTTT
CASTPGQGPTGELFF
>TRBV7-6|NA|TRBJ1-4|few
TGTGCCAGCAGCTTACGTGAAAGGGGAATGAGTTGGGAAAAACTGTTTTTT
CASSLRERGMSWEKLFF
>TRBV10-3|NA|TRBJ2-7|few
TGTGCCATCGGGGTGGGTAGCGACGAGCAGTACTTC
CAIGVGSDEQYF
>TRBV2|TRBD1|TRBJ1-2|few
TGTGCCAGCAGCGACGACAGGGTGCCTGGCTACACCTTC
CASSDDRVPGYTF
>TRBV29-1|NA|TRBJ2-5|few
TGCAGCGTTGAAGATGAACCGCTGGGGAGAGAGACCCAGTACTTC
CSVEDEPLGRETQYF
>TRBV28|TRBD2|TRBJ2-1|NA
TGTGCCAGCAGCCCGGTAGCGGGGGAGAACAATGAGCAGTTCTTC
CASSPVAGENNEQFF
>TRBV11-2|NA|TRBJ1-5|NA
TGTGCCAGCAGCCCCGGGCTTAGCAATCAGCCCCAGCATTTT
CASSPGLSNQPQHF
>TRBV27|NA|TRBJ2-2|few
TGTGCCAGCAGTCTAACAGGGACCGGGGAGCTGTTTTTT
CASSLTGTGELFF
>TRBV5-4|NA|TRBJ1-5|few
TGTGCCAGCAGCTCCGACGCGGGCAATCAGCCCCAGCATTTT
CASSSDAGNQPQHF
>TRBV7-8|TRBD1|TRBJ1-2|few
TGTGCCAGCAGCTTAGGCCAGGGGGCCGCCTATGGCTACACCTTC
CASSLGQGAAYGYTF
>TRBV18|NA|TRBJ1-2|few
TGTGCCAGCTCATCCCAGGGCCCGGGCTACACCTTC
CASSSQGPGYTF
>TRBV6-1|TRBD1|TRBJ2-1|NA
TGTGCCAGCAGTGAAGGACAGGGTAGGGGTGAGCAGTTCTTC
CASSEGQGRGEQFF
>TRBV2|NA|TRBJ2-1|few
TGTGCCAGCAGTGAGGAACCGGCTCAGATCTTC
CASSEEPAQIF
>TRBV7-3|TRBD1|TRBJ1-6|NA
TGTGCCAGCAGCTCCACCGGGACAGCGAATTCACCCCTCCACTTT
CASSSTGTANSPLHF
>TRBV30|TRBD2|TRBJ2-1|few
TGTGCCTGGAGTCCGGGGGGGGCTGAGCAGTTCTTC
CAWSPGGAEQFF
>TRBV30|NA|TRBJ2-5|NA
TGTGCCTGGAGTGTAGGGGGATTCGGCCAAGAGACCCAGTACTTC
CAWSVGGFGQETQYF
>TRBV30|NA|TRBJ1-2|few
TGTGCCTGGGATGGGGGGAACTATGGCTACACCTTC
CAWDGGNYGYTF
>TRBV30|TRBD1|TRBJ1-1|few
TGTGCCAGGGATCGGACAGGGGTGGGCACTGAAGCTTTCTTT
CARDRTGVGTEAFF
>TRBV6-5|NA|TRBJ2-7|NA
TGTGCCAGCCGTAAGGGCAGATACTACGAGCAGTACTTC
CASRKGRYYEQYF
>TRBV27|NA|TRBJ2-7|few
TGTGCCAGCAGTTTAACAGGGCCCGACTTCTACGAGCAGTACTTC
CASSLTGPDFYEQYF
>TRBV7-9|NA|TRBJ2-7|NA
TGTGCCAGCAGCCCCTGGGACGGAGAGTACGAGCAGTACTTC
CASSPWDGEYEQYF
>TRBV15|NA|TRBJ1-4|few
TGTGCCACCAGTCCAGGAGGGAGGGATGAAAAACTGTTTTTT
CATSPGGRDEKLFF
>TRBV28|NA|TRBJ1-2|once
TGTGCCAGCAGTTTATCTTCAGGTTTTAACTATGGCTACACCTTC
CASSLSSGFNYGYTF
>TRBV29-1|TRBD2|TRBJ2-1|few
TGCAGCGCCTTAGCGGGGGGATACAATGAGCAGTTCTTC
CSALAGGYNEQFF
>TRBV5-6|TRBD1|TRBJ1-5|once
TGTGCCAGCAGCTCGTCCGCTACAGGGGGAAGCAATCAGCCCCAGCATTTT
CASSSSATGGSNQPQHF